The sequence of this T cell receptor (beta chain) was determined in a study of PD-L1 blockade in urothelial cancer. Across the whole study: Males with urothelial cancer arising in the bladder constituted most of the 29 patients. Individuals in the cohort had been given 0 to 3 earlier chemotherapy regimens.

The templates were synthetic TCR analogs, and they were spiked into each PCR. Sequencing was performed with immunoSEQ multiplex PCR; in TCRdb, only in-frame clones are kept and a portion is missing. The sample shows over 30,000 clones, 84% of them seen only once. Trimming at V came to 1 base and at J to 13 bases, leaving 9 bases not matched to a gene. The CDR3 spans 16 residues. The germline gives CDR1 LGHNA, CDR2 YSLEER. Time point meaning: pretreatment peripheral blood. Patients suffered from locally advanced or metastatic urothelial carcinoma. The sequence derives from a man aged 55 to 69 with urothelial cancer. The sample in question was PBMCs, obtained around atezolizumab (anti-PD-L1) treatment. The chain carries TRBV4-3 and TRBJ2-1; the match to TRBD2 covers 14 bases. This CDR3 reads CASSQAGGLAGGRQFF. The CDR3 region has the DNA TGCGCCAGCAGCCAAGCAGGAGGACTAGCGGGAGGTCGACAGTTCTTC.